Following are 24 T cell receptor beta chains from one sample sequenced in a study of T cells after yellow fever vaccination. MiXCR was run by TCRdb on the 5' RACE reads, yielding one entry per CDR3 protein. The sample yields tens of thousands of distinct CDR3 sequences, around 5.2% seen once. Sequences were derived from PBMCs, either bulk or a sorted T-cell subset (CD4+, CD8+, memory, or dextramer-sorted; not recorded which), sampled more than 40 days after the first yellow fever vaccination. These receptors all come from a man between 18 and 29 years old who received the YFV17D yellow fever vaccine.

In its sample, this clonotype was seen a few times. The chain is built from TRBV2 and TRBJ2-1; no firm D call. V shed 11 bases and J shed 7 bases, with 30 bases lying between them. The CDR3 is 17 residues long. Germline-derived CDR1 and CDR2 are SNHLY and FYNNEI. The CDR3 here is CAFRRGSRTESWNEQFF. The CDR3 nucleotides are TGTGCCTTCCGCCGAGGATCTCGGACGGAATCGTGGAATGAGCAGTTCTTC. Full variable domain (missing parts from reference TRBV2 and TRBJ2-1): EPEVTQTPSHQVTQMGQEVILRCVPISNHLYFYWYRQILGQKVEFLVSFYNNEISEKSEIFDDQFSVERPDGSNFTLKIRSTKLEDSAMYFCAFRRGSRTESWNEQFFGPGTRLTVL.

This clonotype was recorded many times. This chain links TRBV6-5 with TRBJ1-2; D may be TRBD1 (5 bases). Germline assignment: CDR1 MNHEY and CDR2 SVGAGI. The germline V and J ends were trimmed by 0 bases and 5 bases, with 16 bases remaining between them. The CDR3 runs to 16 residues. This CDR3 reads CASSYSLAGSLYGYTF. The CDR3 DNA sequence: TGTGCCAGCAGTTACTCTTTGGCAGGGAGTTTGTATGGCTACACCTTC.

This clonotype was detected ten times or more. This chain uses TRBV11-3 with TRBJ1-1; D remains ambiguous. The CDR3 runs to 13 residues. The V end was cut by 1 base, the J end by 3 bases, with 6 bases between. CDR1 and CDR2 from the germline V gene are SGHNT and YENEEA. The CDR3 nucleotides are TGTGCCAGCAGCTTAGCGGCAGACACTGAAGCTTTCTTT. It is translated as CASSLAADTEAFF.

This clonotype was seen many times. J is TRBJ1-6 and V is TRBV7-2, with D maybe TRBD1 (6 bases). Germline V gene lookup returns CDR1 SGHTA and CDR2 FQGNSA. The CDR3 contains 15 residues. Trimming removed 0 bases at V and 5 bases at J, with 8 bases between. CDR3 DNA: TGTGCCAGCAGCTTAGCAGGGGGAAATAATTCACCCCTCCACTTT. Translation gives CASSLAGGNNSPLHF. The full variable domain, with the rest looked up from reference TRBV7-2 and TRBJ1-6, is GAGVSQSPSNKVTEKGKDVELRCDPISGHTALYWYRQSLGQGLEFLIYFQGNSAPDKSGLPSDRFSAERTGGSVSTLTIQRTQQEDSAVYLCASSLAGGNNSPLHFGNGTRLTVT.

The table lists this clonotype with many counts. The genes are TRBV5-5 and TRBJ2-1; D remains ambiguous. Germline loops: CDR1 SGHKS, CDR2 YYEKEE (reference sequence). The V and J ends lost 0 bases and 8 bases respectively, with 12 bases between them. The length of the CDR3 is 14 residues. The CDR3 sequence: CASSLGGPPHEQFF. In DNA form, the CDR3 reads TGTGCCAGCAGCTTGGGTGGGCCCCCCCATGAGCAGTTCTTC.

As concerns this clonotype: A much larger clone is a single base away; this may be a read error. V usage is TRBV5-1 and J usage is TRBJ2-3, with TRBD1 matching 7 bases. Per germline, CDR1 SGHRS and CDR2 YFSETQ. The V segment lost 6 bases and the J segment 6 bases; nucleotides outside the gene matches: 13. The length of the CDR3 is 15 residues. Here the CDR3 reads CASTAKTGHQDTQYF. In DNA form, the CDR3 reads TGCGCCAGCACCGCCAAGACAGGGCATCAGGATACGCAGTATTTT.

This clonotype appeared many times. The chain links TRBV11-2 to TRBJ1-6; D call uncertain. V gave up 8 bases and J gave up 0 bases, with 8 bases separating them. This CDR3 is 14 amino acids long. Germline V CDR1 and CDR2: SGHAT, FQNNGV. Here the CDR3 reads CASGVGSYNSPLHF. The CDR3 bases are TGTGCCAGCGGGGTAGGCTCCTATAATTCACCCCTCCACTTT.

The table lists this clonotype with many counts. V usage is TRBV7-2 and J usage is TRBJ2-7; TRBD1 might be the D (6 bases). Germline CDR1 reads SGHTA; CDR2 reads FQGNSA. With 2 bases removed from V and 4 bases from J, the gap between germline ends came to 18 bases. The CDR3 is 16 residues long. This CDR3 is CASSLLEPGQGYEQYF. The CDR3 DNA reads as TGTGCCAGCAGCTTACTCGAGCCTGGGCAGGGGTACGAGCAGTACTTC.

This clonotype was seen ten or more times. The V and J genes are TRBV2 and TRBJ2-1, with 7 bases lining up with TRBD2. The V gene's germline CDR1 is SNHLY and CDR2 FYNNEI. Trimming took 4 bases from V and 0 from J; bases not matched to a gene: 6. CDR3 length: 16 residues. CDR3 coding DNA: TGTGCCAGCAGTGTAAAGGGCGGGAGCTCCTACAATGAGCAGTTCTTC. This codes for CASSVKGGSSYNEQFF. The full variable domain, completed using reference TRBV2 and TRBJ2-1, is EPEVTQTPSHQVTQMGQEVILRCVPISNHLYFYWYRQILGQKVEFLVSFYNNEISEKSEIFDDQFSVERPDGSNFTLKIRSTKLEDSAMYFCASSVKGGSSYNEQFFGPGTRLTVL.

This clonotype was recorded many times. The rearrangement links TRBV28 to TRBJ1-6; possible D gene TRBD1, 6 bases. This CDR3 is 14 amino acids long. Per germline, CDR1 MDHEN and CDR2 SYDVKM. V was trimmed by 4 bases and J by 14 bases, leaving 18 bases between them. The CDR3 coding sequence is TGTGCCAGCAGTTCCCCCCGGACAGCTCAAGCCCTCCACTTT. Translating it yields CASSSPRTAQALHF. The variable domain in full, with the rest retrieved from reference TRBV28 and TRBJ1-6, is DVKVTQSSRYLVKRTGEKVFLECVQDMDHENMFWYRQDPGLGLRLIYFSYDVKMKEKGDIPEGYSVSREKKERFSLILESASTNQTSMYLCASSSPRTAQALHFGNGTRLTVT.

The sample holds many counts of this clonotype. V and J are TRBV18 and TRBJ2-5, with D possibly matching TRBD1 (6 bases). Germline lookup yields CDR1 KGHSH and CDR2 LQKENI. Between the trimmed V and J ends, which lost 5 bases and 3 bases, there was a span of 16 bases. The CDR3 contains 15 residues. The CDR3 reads CASSGEGVWEETQYF. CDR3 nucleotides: TGTGCCAGCTCAGGCGAGGGGGTCTGGGAAGAGACCCAGTACTTC.

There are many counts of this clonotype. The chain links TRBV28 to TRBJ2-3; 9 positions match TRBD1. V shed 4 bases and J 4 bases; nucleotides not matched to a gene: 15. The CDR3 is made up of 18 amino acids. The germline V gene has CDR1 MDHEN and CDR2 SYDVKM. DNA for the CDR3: TGTGCCAGCAGTTCTCCGGGACAGGGATCTCCGGGGGCAGATACGCAGTATTTT. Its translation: CASSSPGQGSPGADTQYF.

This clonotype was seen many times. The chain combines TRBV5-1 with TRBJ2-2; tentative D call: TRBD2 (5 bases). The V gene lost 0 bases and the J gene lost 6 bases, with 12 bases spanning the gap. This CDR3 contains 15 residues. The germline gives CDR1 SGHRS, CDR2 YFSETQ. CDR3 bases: TGCGCCAGCAGCTTGGACCCGGGATTGGCCGGGGAGCTGTTTTTT. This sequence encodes CASSLDPGLAGELFF.

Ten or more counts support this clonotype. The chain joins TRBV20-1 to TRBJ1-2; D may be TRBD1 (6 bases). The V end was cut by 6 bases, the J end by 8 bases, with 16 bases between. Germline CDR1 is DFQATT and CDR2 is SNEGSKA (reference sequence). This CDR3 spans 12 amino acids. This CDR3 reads CSAATGSWGYTF. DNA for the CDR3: TGCAGTGCCGCTACAGGGTCGTGGGGCTACACCTTC.

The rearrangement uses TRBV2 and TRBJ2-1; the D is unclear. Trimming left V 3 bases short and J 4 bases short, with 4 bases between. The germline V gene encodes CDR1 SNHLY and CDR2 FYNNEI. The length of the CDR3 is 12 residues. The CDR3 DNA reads TGTGCCAGCAGTGATCAGTACAATGAGCAGTTCTTC. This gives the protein CASSDQYNEQFF.

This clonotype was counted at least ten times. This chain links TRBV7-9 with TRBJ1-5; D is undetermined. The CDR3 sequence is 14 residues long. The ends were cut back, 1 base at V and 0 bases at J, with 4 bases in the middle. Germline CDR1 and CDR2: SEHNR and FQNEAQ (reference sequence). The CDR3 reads CASSLVDSNQPQHF. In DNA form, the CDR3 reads TGTGCCAGCAGCTTAGTTGATAGCAATCAGCCCCAGCATTTT.

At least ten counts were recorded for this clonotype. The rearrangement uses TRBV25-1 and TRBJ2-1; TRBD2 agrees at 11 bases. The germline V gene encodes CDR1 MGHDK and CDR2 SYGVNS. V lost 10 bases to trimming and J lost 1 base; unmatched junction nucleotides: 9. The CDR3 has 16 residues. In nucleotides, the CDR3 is TGTGCCACCGACCGTCCTAGCGGGGGGTCCTACAATGAGCAGTTCTTC. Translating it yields CATDRPSGGSYNEQFF.

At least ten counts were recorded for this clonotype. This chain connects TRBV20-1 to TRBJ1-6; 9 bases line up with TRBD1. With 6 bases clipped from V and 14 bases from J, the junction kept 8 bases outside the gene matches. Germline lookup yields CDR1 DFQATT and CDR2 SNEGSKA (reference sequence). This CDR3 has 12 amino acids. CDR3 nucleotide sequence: TGCAGTGCCAGGGACAGGGTGCCAACCCTCCACTTT. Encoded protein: CSARDRVPTLHF.

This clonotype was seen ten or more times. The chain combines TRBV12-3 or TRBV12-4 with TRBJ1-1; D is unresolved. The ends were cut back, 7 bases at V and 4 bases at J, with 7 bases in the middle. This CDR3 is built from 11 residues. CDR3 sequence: CASTSLTEAFF. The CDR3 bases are TGTGCCAGCACTTCCCTCACTGAAGCTTTCTTT.

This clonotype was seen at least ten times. The DNA for the CDR3 is TGTGCCAGCAGGATCACAGGGGAAAGGAACGGGGAGCTGTTTTTT. Residues: CASRITGERNGELFF. The J gene is TRBJ2-2, the V gene TRBV28, with 7 bases fitting TRBD1. The CDR3 sequence is 15 residues long. Germline CDR1 MDHEN, CDR2 SYDVKM. Trimming at V came to 6 bases and at J to 7 bases, leaving 11 bases not matched to a gene.

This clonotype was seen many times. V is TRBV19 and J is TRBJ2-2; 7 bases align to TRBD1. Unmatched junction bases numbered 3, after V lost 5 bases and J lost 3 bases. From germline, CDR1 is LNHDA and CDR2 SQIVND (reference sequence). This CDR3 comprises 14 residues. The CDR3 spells CASSQGDDTGELFF. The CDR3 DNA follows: TGTGCCAGTAGTCAGGGGGACGACACCGGGGAGCTGTTTTTT.

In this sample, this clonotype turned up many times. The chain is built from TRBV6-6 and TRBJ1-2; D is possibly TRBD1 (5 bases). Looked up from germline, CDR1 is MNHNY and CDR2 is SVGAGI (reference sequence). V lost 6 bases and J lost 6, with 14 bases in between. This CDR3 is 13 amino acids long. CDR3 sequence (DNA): TGTGCCAGCAGGGGGGTTATTACGGATGGCTACACCTTC. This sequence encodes CASRGVITDGYTF.

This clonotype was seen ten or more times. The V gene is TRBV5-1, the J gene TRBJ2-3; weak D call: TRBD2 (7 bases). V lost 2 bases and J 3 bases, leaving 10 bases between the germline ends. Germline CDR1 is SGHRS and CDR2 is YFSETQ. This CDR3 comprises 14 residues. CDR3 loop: CASSFGGPTDTQYF. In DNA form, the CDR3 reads TGCGCCAGCAGCTTCGGGGGGCCGACAGATACGCAGTATTTT.

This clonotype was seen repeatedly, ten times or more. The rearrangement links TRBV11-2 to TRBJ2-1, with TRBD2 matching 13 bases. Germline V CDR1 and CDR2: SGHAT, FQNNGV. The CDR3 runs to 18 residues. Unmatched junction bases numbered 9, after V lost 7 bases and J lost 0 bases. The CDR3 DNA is TGTGCCAGCAAAGGACTAGCGGGGGCCCAAAGCTCCTACAATGAGCAGTTCTTC. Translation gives CASKGLAGAQSSYNEQFF.